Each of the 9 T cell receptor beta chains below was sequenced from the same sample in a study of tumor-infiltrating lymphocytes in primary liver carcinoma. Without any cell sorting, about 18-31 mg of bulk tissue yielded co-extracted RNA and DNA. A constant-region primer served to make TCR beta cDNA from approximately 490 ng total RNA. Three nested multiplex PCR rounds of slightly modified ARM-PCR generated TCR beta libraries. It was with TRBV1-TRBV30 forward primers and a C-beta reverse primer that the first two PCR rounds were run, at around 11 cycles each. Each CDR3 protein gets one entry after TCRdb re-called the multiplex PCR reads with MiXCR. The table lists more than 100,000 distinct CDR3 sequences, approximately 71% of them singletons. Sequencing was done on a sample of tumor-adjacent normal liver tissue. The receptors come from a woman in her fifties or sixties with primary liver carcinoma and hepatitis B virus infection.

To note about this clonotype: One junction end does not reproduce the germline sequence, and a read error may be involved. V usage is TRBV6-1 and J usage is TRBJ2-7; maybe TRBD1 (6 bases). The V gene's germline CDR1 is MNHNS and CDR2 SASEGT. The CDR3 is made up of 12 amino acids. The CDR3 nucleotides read TGTGCCCGCGGACAGCACTCCTACGAGCAATACTTC. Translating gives CARGQHSYEQYF.

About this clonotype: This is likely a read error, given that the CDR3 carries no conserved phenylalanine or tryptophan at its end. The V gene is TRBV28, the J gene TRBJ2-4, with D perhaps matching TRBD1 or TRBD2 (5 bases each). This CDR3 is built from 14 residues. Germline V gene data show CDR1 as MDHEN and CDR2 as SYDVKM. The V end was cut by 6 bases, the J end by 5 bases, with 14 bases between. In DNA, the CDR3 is TGTGCCAGCAGCCCCGTTGGGGGTCAAAACATTCAGTACCTC. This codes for CASSPVGGQNIQYL.

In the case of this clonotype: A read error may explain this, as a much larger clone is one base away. The CDR3 is CASIREGYSRCEQYF. The CDR3 DNA sequence: TGTGCCAGCATCCGGGAAGGGTATTCGCGCTGCGAGCAGTACTTC. V is TRBV6-1 and J is TRBJ2-7; D may be TRBD2 (5 bases). The V gene's germline CDR1 is MNHNS and CDR2 SASEGT. Between the trimmed V and J ends, which lost 7 bases and 6 bases, there was a span of 22 bases. The CDR3 length is 15 residues.

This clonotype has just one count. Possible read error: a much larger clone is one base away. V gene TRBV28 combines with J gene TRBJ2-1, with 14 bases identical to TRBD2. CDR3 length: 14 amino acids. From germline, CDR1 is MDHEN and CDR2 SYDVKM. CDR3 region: CTSSTPGTSGSAFF. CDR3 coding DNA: TGTACCAGCAGCACCCCCGGGACTAGCGGGAGTGCATTCTTC.

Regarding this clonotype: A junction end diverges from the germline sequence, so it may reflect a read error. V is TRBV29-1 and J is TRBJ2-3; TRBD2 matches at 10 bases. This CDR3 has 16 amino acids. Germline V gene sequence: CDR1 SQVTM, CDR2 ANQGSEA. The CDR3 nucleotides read TGCAGCGCCTCCCGGGCTAGCGGGAGTAGATCAGATATGCAGTATTTT. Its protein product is CSASRASGSRSDMQYF.

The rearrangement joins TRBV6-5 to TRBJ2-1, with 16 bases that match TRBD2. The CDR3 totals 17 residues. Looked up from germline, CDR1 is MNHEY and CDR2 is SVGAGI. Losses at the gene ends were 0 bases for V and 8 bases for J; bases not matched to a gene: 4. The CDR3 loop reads CASSYSGGLAGGDEQFF. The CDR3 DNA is TGTGCCAGCAGTTACTCCGGGGGACTAGCGGGAGGGGATGAGCAGTTCTTC.

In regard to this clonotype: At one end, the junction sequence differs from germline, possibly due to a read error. CDR3 protein: CSVEEEGMVETEASF. The CDR3 coding sequence is TGCAGCGTTGAAGAAGAGGGCATGGTGGAGACTGAAGCTTCCTTT. The chain combines TRBV29-1 with TRBJ1-1, with D unclear. The germline V gene encodes CDR1 SQVTM and CDR2 ANQGSEA. The CDR3 is 15 residues long.

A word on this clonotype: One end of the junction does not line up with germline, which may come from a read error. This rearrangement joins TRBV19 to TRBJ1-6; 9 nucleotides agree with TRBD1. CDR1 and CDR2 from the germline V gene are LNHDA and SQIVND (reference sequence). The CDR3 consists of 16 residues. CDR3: CASSPVDRGYNSLLHF. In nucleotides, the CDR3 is TGTGCCAGTAGTCCGGTTGACAGGGGGTACAATTCACTCCTCCACTTT.

The CDR3 DNA reads as TGTGCCAGCAGTTCTGGGTCTAACACTGAAGCTTTCTTT. Translation: CASSSGSNTEAFF. The chain combines TRBV7-2 with TRBJ1-1; D unresolved. With 6 bases removed from V and 2 bases from J, the gap between germline ends came to 10 bases. CDR1 is SGHTA, CDR2 FQGNSA, per germline. The CDR3 consists of 13 residues.